This T cell receptor (beta chain) was profiled in a study of T-cell reconstitution after alpha-beta-depleted transplantation in children. Findings and limits, study-wide: Surviving recipient T cells and intrathymic progenitors accounted for some patients' high TCRbeta diversity at day 60. Reportedly, only several hundred clones from non-depleted graft cells drove alpha-beta T-cell counts at about two months.

A TCRbeta library incorporating unique molecular identifiers was prepared. TCRdb re-called the PCR reads through MiXCR, storing one row per CDR3 protein. The repertoire includes approximately 200,000 distinct CDR3 sequences, roughly 6.3% of them detected once, and under 5% sits in the top ten. As for this clonotype: The antigen remains unidentified.

V dropped 1 base and J dropped 7; count of bases not matched to a gene: 9. Germline loops: CDR1 SGDLS, CDR2 YYNGEE. CDR3 length: 16 residues. Sample: PBMCs, taken before TCRalphabeta/CD19-depleted stem cell transplant. The rearrangement links TRBV9 to TRBJ2-1, with 9 bases lining up with TRBD2. The receptor's source is a girl in the first two years of life with combined immunodeficiency, due to receive a stem cell transplant. CDR3 DNA sequence: TGTGCCAGCAGCGTAAGGAGGGCGGGAGGGCCGAATGAGCAGTTCTTC. It is translated as CASSVRRAGGPNEQFF. Drawing the rest from reference TRBV9 and TRBJ2-1, the complete variable domain is DSGVTQTPKHLITATGQRVTLRCSPRSGDLSVYWYQQSLDQGLQFLIQYYNGEERAKGNILERFSAQQFPDLHSELNLSSLELGDSALYFCASSVRRAGGPNEQFFGPGTRLTVL.